This passage covers 12 T cell receptor beta chains from one sample sequenced in a study of cytomegalovirus exposure and HLA in healthy donors. 60 Vbeta and 13 Jbeta primers were used in PCR. TCRdb's copy holds only in-frame clones and misses some; the assay was immunoSEQ multiplex PCR. The repertoire holds approximately 130,000 clones, with around nine tenths as singletons. The specimen was PBMCs. The receptors shown here come from a woman in her 30s in good health and CMV-seronegative.

This clone was found a few times. The chain employs TRBV7-6 and TRBJ2-6, with D perhaps matching TRBD1 (5 bases). Germline assignment: CDR1 SGHVS and CDR2 FNYEAQ. The CDR3 contains 15 residues. Trimming took 4 bases from V and 0 from J, leaving 7 bases between them. The CDR3 loop reads CASSSGPSGANVLTF. DNA for the CDR3: TGTGCCAGCAGCTCAGGGCCCTCTGGGGCCAACGTCCTGACTTTC.

The V call is TRBV9, the J call TRBJ1-2; D not resolved. The V end was cut by 3 bases, the J end by 8 bases, with 8 bases between. The germline gives CDR1 SGDLS, CDR2 YYNGEE. CDR3 length: 11 residues. CDR3 coding DNA: TGTGCCAGCAGCGCCTCCGAGGGCTACACCTTC. Translated: CASSASEGYTF. The full variable domain, in which reference TRBV9 and TRBJ1-2 provide the parts outside the CDR3, is DSGVTQTPKHLITATGQRVTLRCSPRSGDLSVYWYQQSLDQGLQFLIQYYNGEERAKGNILERFSAQQFPDLHSELNLSSLELGDSALYFCASSASEGYTFGSGTRLTVV.

The chain uses TRBV6-5 and TRBJ1-5, with 7 bases fitting TRBD1. The trim removed 6 bases at V and 3 bases at J, leaving 5 bases unmatched. Germline lookup yields CDR1 MNHEY and CDR2 SVGAGI. This CDR3 is 14 amino acids long. The CDR3 is CASSSGQTNQPQHF. CDR3 DNA: TGTGCCAGCAGCTCGGGACAGACCAATCAGCCCCAGCATTTT.

The genes are TRBV28 and TRBJ2-1; 7 bases line up with TRBD1. The CDR3 has 15 residues. V lost 3 bases, J lost 3 bases, and 5 bases stayed unmatched. Germline CDR1 is MDHEN and CDR2 is SYDVKM. The CDR3 DNA follows: TGTGCCAGCAGTTTTCGAGGGACAGTCTACAATGAGCAGTTCTTC. Protein sequence: CASSFRGTVYNEQFF.

This clone came up once. The V gene is TRBV5-4, the J gene TRBJ2-3; 7 bases are a match to TRBD2. The junction had 3 bases not matched to a gene; V was cut back by 3 bases and J by 2 bases. CDR1 SGHNT and CDR2 YYREEE come from the germline V gene (reference sequence). The CDR3 runs 14 residues. The CDR3 DNA follows: TGTGCCAGCAGCTCCGGACTAGACACAGATACGCAGTATTTT. Translating gives CASSSGLDTDTQYF.

The chain joins TRBV27 to TRBJ1-1; D uncertain. V was shortened by 2 bases and J by 5 bases, with 18 bases between the two germline ends. The CDR3 consists of 16 residues. In germline, CDR1 is MNHEY, CDR2 SMNVEV (reference sequence). The DNA for the CDR3 is TGTGCCAGCAGTTTACACCCCATCCCCGGGATGACTGAAGCTTTCTTT. Amino acids: CASSLHPIPGMTEAFF.

This chain uses TRBV27 with TRBJ2-1; weak D call: TRBD1 (5 bases). V was trimmed by 3 bases and J by 3 bases, leaving 9 bases between them. The CDR3 sequence is 14 residues long. The germline gives CDR1 MNHEY, CDR2 SMNVEV (reference sequence). The CDR3 is CASSFQGNYNEQFF. CDR3 coding DNA: TGTGCCAGCAGTTTCCAGGGAAACTACAATGAGCAGTTCTTC.

This chain links TRBV18 with TRBJ2-7; D is undetermined. Germline-derived CDR1 and CDR2 are KGHSH and LQKENI. Deletions cut 3 bases from V and 1 base from J, with 13 bases between. This CDR3 is 15 amino acids long. CDR3 sequence reads: CASSPSLTTSYEQYF. DNA of the CDR3: TGTGCCAGCTCACCTTCCCTAACCACTTCCTACGAGCAGTACTTC.

This clone was observed a few times. CDR3 region: CASTQGNLNTEAFF. The CDR3 bases are TGTGCCAGCACCCAGGGCAATCTGAACACTGAAGCTTTCTTT. The rearrangement joins TRBV6-6 to TRBJ1-1; a possible D gene is TRBD1 (5 bases). Germline values: CDR1 MNHNY, CDR2 SVGAGI (reference sequence). CDR3 length equals 14 residues. Deletions cut 7 bases from V and 0 bases from J, with 12 bases between.

The chain recombines TRBV19 with TRBJ2-7; TRBD2 agrees at 10 bases. Germline CDR1 reads LNHDA; CDR2 reads SQIVND (reference sequence). This CDR3 comprises 15 residues. Unmatched junction bases numbered 4, after V lost 2 bases and J lost 3 bases. The CDR3 DNA reads TGTGCCAGTAGTATAACTAGCGGGACGGTCTACGAGCAGTACTTC. Its protein product is CASSITSGTVYEQYF. Drawing the rest from reference TRBV19 and TRBJ2-7, the complete variable domain is DGGITQSPKYLFRKEGQNVTLSCEQNLNHDAMYWYRQDPGQGLRLIYYSQIVNDFQKGDIAEGYSVSREKKESFPLTVTSAQKNPTAFYLCASSITSGTVYEQYFGPGTRLTVT.

The V gene is TRBV5-4, the J gene TRBJ2-1; 10 bases are shared with TRBD1. The CDR3 totals 15 residues. The V gene's germline CDR1 is SGHNT and CDR2 YYREEE (reference sequence). The V gene end was trimmed by 4 bases and the J gene end by 3 bases; junction bases not matched to a gene: 4. This CDR3 is CASSPRDRGYNEQFF. For the CDR3, the DNA is TGTGCCAGCAGCCCCCGGGACAGGGGCTACAATGAGCAGTTCTTC.

This CDR3 reads CASSLTGDVRYGYTF. In DNA form, the CDR3 reads TGTGCCAGCAGCTTAACAGGGGATGTACGGTATGGCTACACCTTC. The chain combines TRBV7-6 with TRBJ1-2, with TRBD1 matching 7 bases. V was clipped by 2 bases and J by 5 bases; unmatched bases: 8. Germline V gene data show CDR1 as SGHVS and CDR2 as FNYEAQ. This CDR3 is built from 15 residues. Drawing the rest from reference TRBV7-6 and TRBJ1-2, the complete variable domain is GAGVSQSPRYKVTKRGQDVALRCDPISGHVSLYWYRQALGQGPEFLTYFNYEAQQDKSGLPNDRFSAERPEGSISTLTIQRTEQRDSAMYRCASSLTGDVRYGYTFGSGTRLTVV.